Reported below is one T cell receptor beta chain. This clone is a singleton in its sample. Which antigen it targets is not known. One base away there is no much larger clone; base qualities are not given. The entry originates in a study of cytomegalovirus exposure and HLA in healthy donors (dated by TCRdb to the late 2010s). Turning to the overall study: The roughly 700 repertoires of the first cohort and the 120 validation repertoires were produced on the same platform, according to a later analysis. The study was designed to test whether signatures of past pathogen exposure could be identified by cataloging public T cell receptors. A separate validation cohort of about 110 different subjects was used in addition to the roughly 720-subject first cohort. To predict cytomegalovirus infection status, the study brought together high-throughput TCR immunosequencing, statistical association of individual TCRs with disease status, and machine learning.

The donors belonged to the validation cohort of approximately 130 subjects, which was separate from the approximately 700-subject first cohort. The method behind the library was the immunoSEQ multiplex PCR assay. Per the source publication's procedure: A statistical classification framework was developed to diagnose cytomegalovirus status using the catalog of TCR beta chain sequences. The table comes from immuneACCESS by way of TCRdb, which keeps in-frame sequences with V and J called. Part of the clones is missing from these tables; in studies checked, under half for an unresolved V gene and the rest for unknown reasons. V, J and clone size derive from that table, while D and trimming were established from the DNA sequence. This sample lists 280,000 or so clones; around 87% were detected once. Over 0.85% of the sample is taken by the ten largest. What the study reported, not specific to this receptor: The study gave a list of 150 to 200 TCR beta chains associated with cytomegalovirus. In vitro tests confirmed that three of the cytomegalovirus-associated TCR beta chains recognize cytomegalovirus antigens. The validation cohort had no HLA typing available for a later analysis, so co-occurrence within that cohort was assessed over all 120 or so repertoires. The authors suggested that the approach could potentially be generalized to other disease states and immunological phenotypes. The classifier was reported to diagnose cytomegalovirus status with high specificity and sensitivity in both the original and validation cohorts. Subsequent analysis determined that TCRs grouped into clusters in the first cohort also showed a tendency toward co-occurrence across the 130 or so validation repertoires, and 90% to 95% of cluster scores exceeded 0. While some public TCRs were present in many individuals, most TCR sequences turned up only very rarely across donors.

The germline V gene (reference sequence) supplies CDR1 LNHDA and CDR2 SQIVND. V is cut back by 2 bases and J by 8 bases, with 7 bases in the junction unmatched. From the cysteine up to the phenylalanine, the CDR3 has a length of 15 residues. Only the CDR3 DNA stays, 45 bases, in frame from base 1. This chain joins TRBV19 to TRBJ1-4, with 8 bases aligning to TRBD1. The sequence derives from a woman under 30 in good health and CMV-seronegative. What was sequenced was PBMCs. At the DNA level, the sequence is TGTGCCAGTAGTATACCCCGGACAGGGAACGAAAAACTGTTTTTT. It translates to CASSIPRTGNEKLFF.